These T cell receptor beta chains were read from a single sample in a study of shared clonotypes between healthy human individuals. Some clones are missing from TCRdb's copy, which holds only in-frame ones; the method was immunoSEQ multiplex PCR. The table shows roughly 2.2 million clones, with 85% to 95% occurring only once. Sequencing was carried out using naive CD4+ T cells from PBMCs. Receptors were obtained from a man between 18 and 29 years old in good health. Some clones in this sample may be carry-over from other donors' samples. CDR3s include the opening cysteine and the closing phenylalanine or tryptophan. The D gene is left open where the match is weak. Clone size, where shown, is once, few, many, or a class for clones that have expanded.

j_call | clone_size | v_call | d_call | cdr3_aa | cdr3_nt
TRBJ2-4 | NA | TRBV25-1 | NA | CASRGDGNIQYF | TGTGCCAGCAGGGGGGACGGAAACATTCAGTACTTC
TRBJ2-2 | NA | TRBV5-1 | TRBD2 | CASRAPAGVLTGELFF | TGCGCCAGCAGAGCGCCAGCGGGAGTTCTCACCGGGGAGCTGTTTTTT
TRBJ1-3 | NA | TRBV5-6 | NA | CASRFATGNTIYF | TGTGCCAGCAGGTTCGCGACTGGAAACACCATATATTTT
TRBJ1-3 | NA | TRBV2 | TRBD1 | CASSDTTGVGNTIYF | TGTGCCAGCAGTGACACCACAGGGGTGGGAAACACCATATATTTT
TRBJ1-1 | NA | TRBV21-1 | NA | CASSSGAAINTEAFF | TGTGCCAGCAGCAGCGGAGCAGCAATCAACACTGAAGCTTTCTTT
TRBJ1-3 | NA | TRBV9 | NA | CASGPGAGAGNTIYF | TGTGCCAGCGGCCCGGGTGCCGGGGCTGGAAACACCATATATTTT
TRBJ1-1 | NA | TRBV6-6 | NA | CASSYGDMRNTEAFF | TGTGCCAGCAGTTATGGGGACATGAGGAACACTGAAGCTTTCTTT
TRBJ2-6 | NA | TRBV7-2 | TRBD1 | CASSRRTGTGANVLTF | TGTGCCAGCAGCCGACGGACAGGGACCGGGGCCAACGTCCTGACTTTC
TRBJ2-4 | NA | TRBV5-6 | NA | CASSLRAGQAKNIQYF | TGTGCCAGCAGCCTCAGGGCAGGCCAAGCCAAAAACATTCAGTACTTC
TRBJ2-7 | NA | TRBV4-2 | NA | CASSQDFRGYEQYF | TGTGCCAGCAGCCAAGATTTTCGCGGGTACGAGCAGTACTTC
TRBJ2-3 | NA | TRBV27 | TRBD2 | CASSSRLAADTQYF | TGTGCCAGCAGTTCCCGACTAGCCGCAGATACGCAGTATTTT
TRBJ2-1 | NA | TRBV5-1 | TRBD2 | CASSSLGTSGSSTGDEQFF | TGCGCCAGCAGCTCGCTAGGGACTAGCGGGAGCAGCACGGGCGATGAGCAGTTCTTC
TRBJ2-1 | NA | TRBV11-3 | TRBD2 | CASSRTSGTYNEQFF | TGTGCCAGCAGTCGAACTAGCGGGACTTACAATGAGCAGTTCTTC
TRBJ1-5 | NA | TRBV30 | NA | CAWSRGEGLNQPQHF | TGTGCCTGGAGTCGGGGAGAGGGACTTAATCAGCCCCAGCATTTT
TRBJ1-6 | NA | TRBV18 | TRBD1 | CASSLDDRVNSPLHF | TGTGCCAGCTCCTTAGACGACAGGGTTAATTCACCCCTCCACTTT
TRBJ1-1 | few | TRBV18 | NA | CASSRWDMNTEAFF | TGTGCCAGCTCACGATGGGACATGAACACTGAAGCTTTCTTT
TRBJ2-2 | NA | TRBV5-1 | TRBD1 | CASSFDRARGGELFF | TGCGCCAGCAGCTTTGACAGGGCTCGAGGCGGGGAGCTGTTTTTT
TRBJ2-2 | NA | TRBV28 | NA | CASSSTGTLNTGELFF | TGTGCCAGCAGTTCCACCGGGACTCTTAACACCGGGGAGCTGTTTTTT
TRBJ2-2 | NA | TRBV5-1 | TRBD2 | CASAGGGRASTGELFF | TGCGCCAGCGCTGGAGGTGGGAGGGCCAGTACCGGGGAGCTGTTTTTT
TRBJ2-1 | NA | TRBV11-2 | NA | CASSSRPAQEQFF | TGTGCCAGCAGCTCAAGACCGGCCCAGGAGCAGTTCTTC
TRBJ2-2 | once | TRBV6-5 | NA | CASSYAGRTGELFF | TGTGCCAGCAGTTACGCAGGGCGGACCGGGGAGCTGTTTTTT
TRBJ1-1 | NA | TRBV7-9 | NA | CASSLEGYGQQWTEAFF | TGTGCCAGCAGCTTAGAAGGTTACGGACAGCAATGGACTGAAGCTTTCTTT
TRBJ1-5 | NA | TRBV7-3 | NA | CASSLLSGISNQPQHF | TGTGCCAGCAGCTTACTGTCCGGGATTAGCAATCAGCCCCAGCATTTT
TRBJ2-1 | NA | TRBV19 | TRBD2 | CASSTPYRDSGSGPYNEQFF | TGTGCCAGTAGTACCCCATACCGGGATAGCGGGAGTGGGCCCTACAATGAGCAGTTCTTC
TRBJ1-1 | NA | TRBV28 | NA | CVSGVIYGTEAFF | TGTGTCTCCGGGGTGATTTATGGCACTGAAGCTTTCTTT
TRBJ1-2 | NA | TRBV2 | NA | CASSEAGLSYGYTF | TGTGCCAGCAGTGAAGCTGGACTGAGCTATGGCTACACCTTC
TRBJ2-1 | NA | TRBV29-1 | TRBD2 | CSVASSGSGEQFF | TGCAGCGTTGCGTCTAGCGGGAGCGGTGAGCAGTTCTTC
TRBJ2-3 | NA | TRBV7-2 | NA | CASSLGITDTQYF | TGTGCCAGCAGCCTAGGGATCACAGATACGCAGTATTTT
TRBJ2-7 | NA | TRBV7-2 | NA | CASSLAGVSYEQYF | TGTGCCAGCAGCTTAGCGGGAGTCTCCTACGAGCAGTACTTC
TRBJ2-5 | NA | TRBV2 | TRBD1 | CASSGSTGGTETQYF | TGTGCCAGCAGTGGCTCAACAGGGGGCACGGAGACCCAGTACTTC
TRBJ1-4 | NA | TRBV9 | NA | CASSVVSPNEKLFF | TGTGCCAGCAGCGTAGTGAGCCCTAATGAAAAACTGTTTTTT
TRBJ2-1 | NA | TRBV25-1 | NA | CATVRTPMGNEQFF | TGTGCCACCGTACGGACTCCCATGGGCAATGAGCAGTTCTTC
TRBJ2-5 | NA | TRBV5-1 | TRBD2 | CASSAGLAGRIGETQYF | TGCGCCAGCAGCGCAGGACTAGCGGGCCGGATAGGGGAGACCCAGTACTTC
TRBJ1-1 | NA | TRBV5-1 | TRBD1 | CASSFTGDTEAFF | TGCGCCAGCAGCTTCACAGGGGACACTGAAGCTTTCTTT
TRBJ2-3 | NA | TRBV7-3 | NA | CASSPTSRGPGTDTQYF | TGTGCCAGCAGCCCTACTTCGCGGGGGCCAGGCACAGATACGCAGTATTTT
TRBJ1-1 | NA | TRBV5-6 | TRBD1 | CAAEKTGRNTEAFF | TGTGCCGCGGAAAAGACAGGGCGTAACACTGAAGCTTTCTTT
TRBJ1-4 | NA | TRBV28 | NA | CASRTGWDEKLFF | TGTGCCAGCAGAACAGGTTGGGATGAAAAACTGTTTTTT
TRBJ2-1 | NA | TRBV28 | NA | CASSLPRDLNEQFF | TGTGCCAGCAGTTTACCCCGGGACCTCAATGAGCAGTTCTTC
TRBJ2-1 | once | TRBV6-1 | NA | CASSERPAYNEQFF | TGTGCCAGCAGTGAGAGGCCAGCCTACAATGAGCAGTTCTTC
TRBJ2-1 | NA | TRBV10-1 | TRBD2 | CASSESMGLAGVGEQFF | TGCGCCAGCAGTGAGTCGATGGGTCTAGCGGGAGTGGGGGAGCAGTTCTTC
TRBJ1-5 | few | TRBV28 | NA | CASREAGAGNQPQHF | TGTGCCAGCAGAGAAGCAGGGGCTGGCAATCAGCCCCAGCATTTT